This T cell receptor (beta chain) was profiled in a study of blood T cell repertoires in COVID-19 (dated by TCRdb to about 2020). At the level of the whole study: The collaborator samples originated in the United States, Italy and Spain and spanned the acute and convalescent phases of COVID-19. The dataset comprised deeply sampled blood TCRbeta repertoires from subjects exposed to, actively infected with, or recovered from COVID-19. The material from the prospective study consisted of cDNA or gDNA derived from T cells, B-cell-depleted T cells, or PBMCs. Where HLA class I and class II types were available, the types were taken from metadata supplied by the sample provider, not from assay-based typing. The repertoires were made available in a free public database intended to serve as a resource for research on the immune response to SARS-CoV-2. Sample metadata almost always included a de-identified subject ID, COVID-19 status, age in years and sex. The samples were drawn from the first 160 participants of the ongoing ImmuneRACE study and from over a thousand subjects provided by 6 global collaborators. On the study overall, not on this receptor specifically: The quantity of clinical and demographic metadata differed by source and by participant and was supplied without curation.

This clone was counted once. This receptor's antigen is unknown. Base qualities were left out, and no much larger clone turns up one base away. Participants in the prospective study were aged roughly 18 to 100 years, lived in about two dozen United States geographic areas, and enrolled through a virtual design. In the prospective study, participants were assigned to cohorts based on the clinical history participants reported in a screening survey and a study questionnaire. Exposed participants were defined as having been in contact with someone with a PCR-confirmed or clinician-diagnosed COVID-19 case within 2 weeks of study entry. Each participant in the prospective study had whole blood, serum and a nasopharyngeal or oropharyngeal swab collected by mobile phlebotomists. Participants in the prospective study had the option to provide additional blood draws and questionnaires over a roughly 2-month period. Prospective study blood samples were shipped either frozen or at room temperature before DNA extraction.

TCRbeta CDR3 regions were amplified from genomic DNA using the immunoSEQ Assay, a bias-controlled multiplex PCR. In the authors' own workflow: Within the assay, amplification of reference gene primers was used to estimate how many nucleated cells each sample contained. To quantify the absolute abundance of each unique TCRbeta CDR3 rearrangement, sequence reads were collapsed and filtered. For each sample, productive Simpson clonality was calculated as the square root of Simpson's diversity index over productive rearrangements. Drawn from immuneACCESS, this table holds only the in-frame rearrangements with V and J called that TCRdb kept. Clones are partly lost; checked studies trace under half to an unresolved V gene and leave the rest unexplained. V and J calls and clone size are copied from that table; D and trimming were computed from the DNA. This sample has 400,000 to 500,000 clones in its table, and more than 70% of those were observed once. The top ten constitute 1.2% to 1.5% of the sample.

Sequences were obtained from PBMCs or T cells enriched from blood (not recorded which). The TCR sequence derives from a woman between 18 and 30 years old who had been exposed to COVID-19.

The base sequence is TGTGCCAGCAGCTTAGCCGGGAACACCGGGGAGCTGTTTTTT. This is translated as CASSLAGNTGELFF. This chain joins TRBV7-2 to TRBJ2-2; no D gene can be assigned with confidence. The CDR3 starts with the cysteine, ends with the phenylalanine, and has 14 residues. Only the CDR3 region is kept as DNA, spanning 42 bases read in frame from base 1. For CDR1 and CDR2, the germline V gene lists SGHTA and FQGNSA. V drops 0 bases and J drops 1 base, leaving 3 bases in between. The full variable domain, completed from the reference TRBV7-2 and TRBJ2-2 proteins outside the CDR3, reads GAGVSQSPSNKVTEKGKDVELRCDPISGHTALYWYRQSLGQGLEFLIYFQGNSAPDKSGLPSDRFSAERTGGSVSTLTIQRTQQEDSAVYLCASSLAGNTGELFFGEGSRLTVL.